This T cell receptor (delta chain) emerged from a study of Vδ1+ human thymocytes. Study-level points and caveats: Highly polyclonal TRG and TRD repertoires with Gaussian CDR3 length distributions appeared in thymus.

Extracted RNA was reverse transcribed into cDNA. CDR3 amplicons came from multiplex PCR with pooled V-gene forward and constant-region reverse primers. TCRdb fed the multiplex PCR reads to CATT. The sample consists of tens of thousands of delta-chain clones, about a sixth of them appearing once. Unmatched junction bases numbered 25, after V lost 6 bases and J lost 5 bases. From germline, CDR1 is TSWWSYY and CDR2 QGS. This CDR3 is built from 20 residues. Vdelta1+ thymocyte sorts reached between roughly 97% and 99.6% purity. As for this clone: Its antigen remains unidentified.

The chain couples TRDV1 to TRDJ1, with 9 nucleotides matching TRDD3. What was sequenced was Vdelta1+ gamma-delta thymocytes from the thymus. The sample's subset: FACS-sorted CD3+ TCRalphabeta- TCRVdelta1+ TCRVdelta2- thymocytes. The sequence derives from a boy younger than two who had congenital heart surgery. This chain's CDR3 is CALGDEGSPPTGGKVDKLIF. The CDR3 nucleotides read TGTGCTCTTGGAGACGAAGGTTCCCCACCGACTGGGGGAAAGGTGGATAAACTCATCTTT.